This TCR beta chain was identified during a study of CD8+ T cells in alopecia areata. Treatment specified: oral pan-JAK inhibitor, 5-10 mg twice daily. This CDR3 is 16 amino acids long. V was pared by 7 bases and J by 8 bases, with 15 bases of the junction left unmatched. Germline CDR1 is MGHDK and CDR2 is SYGVNS. cDNA reverse transcribed from extracted RNA served as the sequencing template. Using immunoSEQ multiplex PCR, the repertoire was profiled, and TCRdb retains in-frame clones only, with some absent. The sample has fewer than 250,000 clones, 35% to 45% seen once. The sequencing here drew on CD4+ T cells sorted from blood, taken between weeks 30 and 35, from a patient treated with tofacitinib. The rearrangement uses TRBV25-1 and TRBJ2-1; 9 bases align to TRBD2. The origin of this receptor is a human donor with alopecia areata. The CDR3 coding sequence is TGTGCCAGCAAAGTGGGGAAAGCGGGAGGTCGGGATGAGCAGTTCTTC. It is translated as CASKVGKAGGRDEQFF.